The text below deals with one T cell receptor (beta chain). Its antigen is still unknown. No base quality information exists; no much larger clone differs at one position. The sample comes from a study of blood T cell repertoires in COVID-19 (dated by TCRdb to about 2020). Broadly, across the study: Collaborator samples came from the United States, Italy and Spain and covered acute and convalescent phases of COVID-19. The material from the prospective study consisted of cDNA or gDNA derived from T cells, B-cell-depleted T cells, or PBMCs. The dataset comprised deeply sampled blood TCRbeta repertoires from subjects exposed to, actively infected with, or recovered from COVID-19. The repertoires were made available in a free public database intended to serve as a resource for research on the immune response to SARS-CoV-2. Samples came from the ongoing ImmuneRACE study (first 160 participants) plus 1,254 subjects from 6 global collaborators. Sample metadata almost always included a de-identified subject ID, COVID-19 status, age in years and sex. Where available, HLA class I and class II types were taken from metadata supplied by the sample provider and were not determined by assay-based typing.

Including the terminal cysteine and phenylalanine, the CDR3 comprises 15 residues. Only the CDR3 DNA is retained, 45 bases long and in frame from the first base. V is trimmed back by 6 bases and J by 2 bases, and the junction contains 3 bases that no gene match accounts for. Taken from the germline V gene, the CDR1 and CDR2 loops are SGHTA and FQGTGA. TCRbeta CDR3 regions were amplified from genomic DNA using the immunoSEQ Assay, a bias-controlled multiplex PCR. Per the original workflow: The number of nucleated cells in each sample was estimated by amplification of reference gene primers within the assay. Sequence reads were collapsed and filtered to measure the absolute abundance of every unique TCRbeta CDR3 rearrangement. For each sample, productive Simpson clonality was calculated by taking the square root of Simpson's diversity index across productive rearrangements. Held by TCRdb, this immuneACCESS table contains in-frame sequences only and omits some clones. Under half of the omission traces to an unresolved V gene where checked; the cause of the rest is unknown. Clone size and the V and J calls come from that table; the DNA yielded D and trimming. A total of around 47,000 clones appear in this sample, 84% of them only once. The ten largest clonotypes hold about 45% of the sample.

Study-level results and caveats: Clinical and demographic metadata were provided uncurated, with the amount varying by source and participant.

The collaborating institutions used their own protocols to collect whole blood in K2EDTA tubes. For TCRbeta analysis, collaborator samples were shipped as frozen whole blood, as isolated PBMCs, or as DNA extracted from either sample type. The specimen was peripheral blood. This receptor was taken from a human donor in a cohort sampled during active COVID-19. The chain is made from TRBV7-3 and TRBJ2-1, with 11 central nucleotides matching TRBD2. The CDR3: CASRVAGGPYNEQFF. The DNA sequence reads TGTGCCAGCAGAGTAGCGGGGGGGCCCTACAATGAGCAGTTCTTC. The full variable domain, with segments outside the CDR3 supplied by the reference TRBV7-3 and TRBJ2-1 proteins, appears as GAGVSQTPSNKVTEKGKYVELRCDPISGHTALYWYRQSLGQGPEFLIYFQGTGAADDSGLPNDRFFAVRPEGSVSTLKIQRTERGDSAVYLCASRVAGGPYNEQFFGPGTRLTVL.